This T cell receptor (beta chain) emerged from a study of T-cell reconstitution after alpha-beta-depleted transplantation in children. Unique molecular identifiers were used in preparing the TCRbeta library. TCRdb re-called the PCR reads through MiXCR, storing one row per CDR3 protein. The table lists hundreds of thousands of distinct CDR3 sequences, roughly 17% of them singletons. This sample comprised PBMCs from the stem cell graft donor, obtained from the stem cell graft. The source of this sequence is a human donor who donated a stem cell graft to a child with acute myeloid leukemia.

The CDR3 region has the DNA TGTGCCAGCGTTCGTGGAGGGGGCGATGAGCAGTTCTTC. Translation: CASVRGGGDEQFF. The V call is TRBV2, the J call TRBJ2-1, with a possible D match to TRBD1 (7 bases). Germline V CDR1 and CDR2: SNHLY, FYNNEI. Trimming pared 8 bases from V and 8 bases from J, leaving 16 bases between. CDR3 length: 13 amino acids.